A single sample is the source of the 2 T cell receptor beta chains below, sequenced in a study of OX40 agonist ivuxolimab in advanced cancers. Generated by immunoSEQ multiplex PCR, the TCRdb table keeps only in-frame clones and is missing some. The sample records roughly 61,000 clones, 75% to 90% being singletons. Source: CD4+ or CD8+ T cells sorted from blood, taken in a trial of the OX40 agonist ivuxolimab. Source of these receptors: an adult with an advanced solid tumor such as melanoma, head and neck, liver or kidney cancer.

The chain couples TRBV6-1 to TRBJ2-7; 11 positions agree with TRBD2. CDR1 and CDR2 from the germline V gene are MNHNS and SASEGT. This CDR3 contains 15 residues. V was clipped by 1 base and J by 8 bases; unmatched bases: 7. The CDR3 spells CASSEVAVAGGQQYF. DNA for the CDR3: TGTGCCAGCAGTGAAGTCGCGGTAGCGGGAGGGCAGCAGTACTTC.

The rearrangement joins TRBV19 to TRBJ2-1; 9 bases are shared with TRBD2. Trimming at V came to 1 base and at J to 4 bases, leaving 5 bases not matched to a gene. CDR1 is LNHDA, CDR2 SQIVND, per germline (reference sequence). This CDR3 has 16 amino acids. The CDR3 nucleotides are TGTGCCAGTAGTATAGTTGGGACTAGCAGATACAATGAGCAGTTCTTC. This sequence encodes CASSIVGTSRYNEQFF.